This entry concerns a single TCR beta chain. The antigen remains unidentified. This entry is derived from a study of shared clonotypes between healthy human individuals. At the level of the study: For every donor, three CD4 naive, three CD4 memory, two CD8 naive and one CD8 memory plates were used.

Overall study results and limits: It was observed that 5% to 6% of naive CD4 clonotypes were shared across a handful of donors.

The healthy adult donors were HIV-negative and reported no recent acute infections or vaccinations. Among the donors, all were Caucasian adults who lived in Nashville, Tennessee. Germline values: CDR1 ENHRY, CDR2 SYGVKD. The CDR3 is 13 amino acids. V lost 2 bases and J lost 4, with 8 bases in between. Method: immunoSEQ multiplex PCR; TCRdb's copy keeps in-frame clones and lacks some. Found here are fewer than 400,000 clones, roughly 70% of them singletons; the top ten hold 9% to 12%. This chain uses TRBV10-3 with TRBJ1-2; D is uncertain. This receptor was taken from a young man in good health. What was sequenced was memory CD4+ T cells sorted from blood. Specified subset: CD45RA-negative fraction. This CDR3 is CAISEAAGYGYTF. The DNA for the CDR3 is TGTGCCATCAGTGAGGCGGCGGGCTATGGCTACACCTTC.